This TCR beta chain was captured in a study of T-cell reconstitution after alpha-beta-depleted transplantation in children. The CDR3 spans 16 residues. CDR1 SEHNR and CDR2 FQNEAQ come from the germline V gene (reference sequence). The V end was cut by 5 bases, the J end by 1 base, with 15 bases between. Unique molecular identifiers were built into the TCRbeta library. TCRdb analysed the PCR reads with MiXCR anew, one entry per CDR3 protein. The sample has roughly 300,000 distinct CDR3 sequences; under 13% are singletons. This clonotype was seen only a few times. The chain combines TRBV7-9 with TRBJ2-1; D possibly corresponds to TRBD2 (6 bases). This clonotype was obtained from a human donor who donated a stem cell graft to a child with acute lymphoblastic leukemia. The source material was PBMCs from the stem cell graft donor, sampled from the stem cell graft. The CDR3 spells CASSPKEAGSYNEQFF. The CDR3 region has the DNA TGTGCCAGCAGCCCAAAGGAGGCGGGATCCTACAATGAGCAGTTCTTC.